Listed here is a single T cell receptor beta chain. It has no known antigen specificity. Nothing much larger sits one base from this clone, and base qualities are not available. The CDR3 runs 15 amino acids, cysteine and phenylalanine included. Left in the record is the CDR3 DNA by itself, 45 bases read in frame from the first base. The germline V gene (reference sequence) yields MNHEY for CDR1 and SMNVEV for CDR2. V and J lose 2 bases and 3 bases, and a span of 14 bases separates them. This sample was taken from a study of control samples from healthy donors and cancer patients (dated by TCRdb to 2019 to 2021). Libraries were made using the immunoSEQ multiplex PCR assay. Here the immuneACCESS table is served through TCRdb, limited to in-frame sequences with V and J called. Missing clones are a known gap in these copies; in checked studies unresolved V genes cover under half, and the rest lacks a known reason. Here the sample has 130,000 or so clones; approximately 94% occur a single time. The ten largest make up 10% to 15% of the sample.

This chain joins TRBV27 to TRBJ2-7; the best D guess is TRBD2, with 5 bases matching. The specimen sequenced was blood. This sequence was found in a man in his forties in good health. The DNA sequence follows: TGTGCCAGCAGTTTAGGGTGGGGAGAGTACTACGAGCAGTACTTC. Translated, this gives CASSLGWGEYYEQYF.